The 10 T cell receptor beta chains listed next were all sequenced from one sample in a study of blood T cell repertoires in COVID-19. Sequencing used immunoSEQ multiplex PCR; TCRdb keeps in-frame clones, though not all of them. Among 200,000 to 250,000 clones listed, 80% to 90% were seen once. Material for sequencing was peripheral blood. The source of these receptors is a man between 45 and 60 years old with active or convalescent COVID-19.

The CDR3 DNA is TGTGCCAGCAGCGCCCCAGGGACAGGGTGGGGCTACACCTTC. Translating it yields CASSAPGTGWGYTF. This chain connects TRBV9 to TRBJ1-2; 9 bases align to TRBD1. Germline V gene lookup returns CDR1 SGDLS and CDR2 YYNGEE. This CDR3 has 14 residues. V shed 3 bases and J 8 bases; nucleotides not matched to a gene: 8.

The rearrangement uses TRBV27 and TRBJ2-2, with no clear D. V was cut by 1 base and J by 7 bases, with 4 bases left in between. Germline CDR1 is MNHEY and CDR2 is SMNVEV (reference sequence). This CDR3 has 12 residues. The CDR3 sequence: CASSLLFGELFF. The CDR3 bases are TGTGCCAGCAGTTTATTATTCGGGGAGCTGTTTTTT.

The chain employs TRBV18 and TRBJ2-1, with TRBD2 matching 7 bases. Germline values: CDR1 KGHSH, CDR2 LQKENI. The CDR3 is 14 residues long. After removal of 5 bases from V and 7 bases from J, the junction contained 8 bases not matched to a gene. The CDR3 loop is CASSSAGAWNEQFF. The CDR3 DNA is TGTGCCAGCTCATCGGCGGGAGCGTGGAATGAGCAGTTCTTC.

The V call is TRBV5-8, the J call TRBJ2-1, with 7 positions matching TRBD1. Trimming at V came to 4 bases and at J to 5 bases, leaving 12 bases not matched to a gene. CDR3 length: 16 amino acids. Germline values: CDR1 SGHTS, CDR2 YDEGEE. The CDR3 DNA follows: TGTGCCAGCAGCACTGAAGGGACAGCCCGGGACAATGAGCAGTTCTTC. This sequence encodes CASSTEGTARDNEQFF. Supplemented by reference TRBV5-8 and TRBJ2-1, the full variable domain reads EAGVTQSPTHLIKTRGQQATLRCSPISGHTSVYWYQQALGLGLQFLLWYDEGEERNRGNFPPRFSGRQFPNYSSELNVNALELEDSALYLCASSTEGTARDNEQFFGPGTRLTVL.

The chain is built from TRBV2 and TRBJ2-2; TRBD1 is a possible D gene (5 bases). V shed 7 bases and J shed 6 bases, with 12 bases lying between them. Germline V gives CDR1 SNHLY, CDR2 FYNNEI. The CDR3 extends over 13 amino acids. The CDR3 coding sequence is TGTGCCAGCACCATAGGGGTTCCCGGGGAGCTGTTTTTT. This sequence encodes CASTIGVPGELFF. Full variable domain (missing parts from reference TRBV2 and TRBJ2-2): EPEVTQTPSHQVTQMGQEVILRCVPISNHLYFYWYRQILGQKVEFLVSFYNNEISEKSEIFDDQFSVERPDGSNFTLKIRSTKLEDSAMYFCASTIGVPGELFFGEGSRLTVL.

The rearrangement links TRBV2 to TRBJ1-6; D unclear. V gave up 1 base and J gave up 7 bases, with 11 bases separating them. The germline V gene has CDR1 SNHLY and CDR2 FYNNEI. The CDR3 sequence is 15 residues long. CDR3 bases: TGTGCCAGCAGTGAAGGGAGGACGGTGAATTCACCCCTCCACTTT. Its translation: CASSEGRTVNSPLHF.

V gene TRBV15 combines with J gene TRBJ1-1; 7 bases are shared with TRBD1. The CDR3 totals 18 residues. The junction had 14 bases not matched to a gene; V was cut back by 2 bases and J by 2 bases. Per the germline V gene, CDR1 is LNHNV and CDR2 is YYDKDF (reference sequence). CDR3: CATSRFFRGVDPNTEAFF. The CDR3 DNA follows: TGTGCCACCAGCAGATTCTTCAGGGGGGTTGACCCTAACACTGAAGCTTTCTTT.

CDR3: CASSLVGYTDTQYF. CDR3 DNA sequence: TGTGCCAGCAGCTTAGTCGGTTACACAGATACGCAGTATTTT. The J gene is TRBJ2-3, the V gene TRBV7-2; D call uncertain. V lost 1 base, J lost 2 bases, and 7 bases lay in between. The CDR3 has 14 amino acids. Germline CDR1 reads SGHTA; CDR2 reads FQGNSA.

The J gene is TRBJ2-7, the V gene TRBV10-3; TRBD1 matches 7 bases. The ends lost 4 bases at V and 2 bases at J; junction bases unmatched: 2. This CDR3 is built from 13 residues. CDR1 is ENHRY and CDR2 is SYGVKD in the germline V gene. This CDR3 is CAISGTGTYEQYF. Here the CDR3 DNA reads TGTGCCATCAGTGGGACAGGAACCTACGAGCAGTACTTC.

The chain joins TRBV7-2 to TRBJ2-5, with D possibly being TRBD1 (6 bases). Germline V gene lookup returns CDR1 SGHTA and CDR2 FQGNSA. V lost 3 bases and J lost 2, with 7 bases in between. CDR3 length: 13 amino acids. The CDR3, as DNA: TGTGCCAGCAGCTTCGGGACACAAGAGACCCAGTACTTC. Translating gives CASSFGTQETQYF. Supplemented by reference TRBV7-2 and TRBJ2-5, the full variable domain reads GAGVSQSPSNKVTEKGKDVELRCDPISGHTALYWYRQSLGQGLEFLIYFQGNSAPDKSGLPSDRFSAERTGGSVSTLTIQRTQQEDSAVYLCASSFGTQETQYFGPGTRLLVL.